This entry lists 27 T cell receptor beta chains sequenced from one sample in a study of blood T cell repertoires in COVID-19. Some clones are missing from TCRdb's copy, which holds only in-frame ones; the method was immunoSEQ multiplex PCR. The data show a few hundred thousand clones, approximately 90% seen once. Sample: peripheral blood. The receptors come from a man younger than 35 with active or convalescent COVID-19.

This chain uses TRBV15 with TRBJ2-2; no clear D. Germline-derived CDR1 and CDR2 are LNHNV and YYDKDF (reference sequence). The V end lost 7 bases, the J end lost 1 base, and 13 bases lay between the germline ends. The CDR3 covers 15 residues. Here the CDR3 reads CATTPFSVNTGELFF. CDR3 in DNA: TGTGCCACCACTCCGTTCTCGGTGAACACCGGGGAGCTGTTTTTT.

The CDR3 coding sequence is TGTGCCAGCAGCCTGGACAGGTTTGGAGAAAAACTGTTTTTT. Residues: CASSLDRFGEKLFF. The chain links TRBV5-4 to TRBJ1-4, with 7 bases that match TRBD1. After removal of 4 bases from V and 8 bases from J, the junction contained 8 bases not matched to a gene. The CDR3 covers 14 residues. Per germline, CDR1 SGHNT and CDR2 YYREEE (reference sequence).

This clone has only one observation. The genes are TRBV9 and TRBJ2-1; 9 nucleotides line up with TRBD1. CDR1 and CDR2 (germline): SGDLS, YYNGEE. The CDR3 length is 15 residues. V lost 4 bases and J lost 4; bases outside the gene matches: 6. The CDR3 coding sequence is TGTGCCAGCAGCCCTCGGGACAGGGATTACAATGAGCAGTTCTTC. Protein sequence: CASSPRDRDYNEQFF.

This sequence joins TRBV6-2 or TRBV6-3 and TRBJ1-1; D not certain. V shed 0 bases and J shed 8 bases, with 16 bases lying between them. The CDR3 totals 15 residues. CDR1 is MNHEY, CDR2 SVGEGT, per germline. CDR3 DNA: TGTGCCAGCAGTTACTCCCGACCGACAAGATACGAAGCTTTCTTT. It specifies CASSYSRPTRYEAFF.

The genes are TRBV6-5 and TRBJ2-1; D is possibly TRBD1 (5 bases). CDR1 is MNHEY and CDR2 is SVGAGI in the germline V gene. CDR3 length equals 15 residues. The V end lost 4 bases, the J end lost 3 bases, and 13 bases lay between the germline ends. The chain's CDR3 is CASSLRGTGYNEQFF. CDR3 nucleotides: TGTGCCAGCAGTTTAAGGGGTACCGGCTACAATGAGCAGTTCTTC.

This clone is a singleton in its sample. The chain links TRBV6-5 to TRBJ2-5, with D unresolved. V lost 1 base and J lost 2, with 5 bases in between. CDR1 is MNHEY and CDR2 is SVGAGI in the germline V gene. This CDR3 is built from 13 residues. CDR3 amino acids: CASSYWQQETQYF. In DNA form, the CDR3 reads TGTGCCAGCAGTTACTGGCAGCAAGAGACCCAGTACTTC.

This clone was detected only once. The chain employs TRBV10-1 and TRBJ2-5, with TRBD1 matching 9 bases. Germline V gene lookup returns CDR1 WNHNN and CDR2 SYGVQD (reference sequence). The V gene end was trimmed by 0 bases and the J gene end by 2 bases; junction bases not matched to a gene: 7. The CDR3 consists of 17 residues. CDR3 sequence (DNA): TGCGCCAGCAGTGAGTCTTGGGACAGGGAGAGGCAAGAGACCCAGTACTTC. Translating it yields CASSESWDRERQETQYF.

The V and J genes are TRBV5-6 and TRBJ2-7; maybe TRBD1 (6 bases). The ends were cut back, 1 base at V and 2 bases at J, with 10 bases in the middle. The CDR3 totals 14 residues. Germline V CDR1 and CDR2: SGHDT, YYEEEE. CDR3: CASSLTGPTYEQYF. The CDR3 nucleotides read TGTGCCAGCAGCTTGACAGGGCCGACCTACGAGCAGTACTTC.

The chain carries TRBV11-3 and TRBJ2-1, with TRBD2 matching 7 bases. The CDR3 covers 16 residues. Trimming took 0 bases from V and 4 from J; bases not matched to a gene: 6. Germline V gene data show CDR1 as SGHNT and CDR2 as YENEEA. CDR3 DNA sequence: TGTGCCAGCAGCTTAGATGTAAGCGGGGTTTACAATGAGCAGTTCTTC. Translation: CASSLDVSGVYNEQFF.

The chain couples TRBV19 to TRBJ2-1; the D gene is possibly TRBD1 (6 bases). CDR1 LNHDA and CDR2 SQIVND come from the germline V gene (reference sequence). Trimming cost V 6 bases and J 1 base, with 19 bases left between them. The CDR3 length is 17 residues. The CDR3, as DNA: TGTGCCAGTAGAACCCGGACGGGGACAAATTCCTACAATGAGCAGTTCTTC. Protein sequence: CASRTRTGTNSYNEQFF.

This chain uses TRBV24-1 with TRBJ2-4; TRBD2 aligns across 10 bases. The germline gives CDR1 KGHDR, CDR2 SFDVKD. The CDR3 runs 19 residues. Trimming removed 0 bases from V and 5 bases from J; junction bases left unmatched: 12. Written as DNA, the CDR3 is TGTGCCACCAGTGATTTGCTAGCGGGAGCCGCGGGTTACGAAAACATTCAGTACTTC. Translating gives CATSDLLAGAAGYENIQYF.

The chain is built from TRBV2 and TRBJ2-7; 9 bases are shared with TRBD2. The germline CDR1 and CDR2 sequences are SNHLY and FYNNEI. With V trimmed by 2 bases and J by 3 bases, 5 bases remained unmatched. The CDR3 is 15 amino acids. The CDR3 coding sequence is TGTGCCAGCAGTGAAAGGGTAGCGGGAGTCTACGAGCAGTACTTC. Translated: CASSERVAGVYEQYF.

This clone showed up just once. This sequence joins TRBV28 and TRBJ1-2; 10 bases match TRBD1. V lost 5 bases and J lost 7; bases outside the gene matches: 10. Per germline, CDR1 MDHEN and CDR2 SYDVKM. The CDR3 spans 15 residues. CDR3 loop: CASSRDRGRRGGYTF. CDR3 nucleotides: TGTGCCAGCAGTCGCGACAGGGGGCGCAGGGGTGGCTACACCTTC.

The V and J genes are TRBV11-2 and TRBJ2-1; D is ambiguous. V lost 0 bases and J lost 0, with 9 bases in between. Germline V gene data show CDR1 as SGHAT and CDR2 as FQNNGV. CDR3 length: 16 amino acids. The CDR3 bases are TGTGCCAGCAGCTTAGATTTCCAGTTCTCCTACAATGAGCAGTTCTTC. This gives the protein CASSLDFQFSYNEQFF.

The CDR3 sequence is CASSLDGRTSGYYNEQFF. In DNA, the CDR3 is TGCGCCAGCAGCCTGGACGGCCGGACTAGCGGATACTACAATGAGCAGTTCTTC. This chain connects TRBV5-1 to TRBJ2-1, with 10 positions matching TRBD2. Germline trimming cut 4 bases from V and 3 bases from J; bases unmatched to any gene: 13. This CDR3 has 18 residues. CDR1 and CDR2 from the germline V gene are SGHRS and YFSETQ.

The gene calls are TRBV6-1 and TRBJ1-1, with D perhaps TRBD1 (6 bases). This CDR3 has 17 residues. Germline V gene sequence: CDR1 MNHNS, CDR2 SASEGT. V was trimmed by 2 bases and J by 1 base, leaving 17 bases between them. CDR3 sequence (DNA): TGTGCCAGCAGTGAACCCAATTACAGGGCGTGGAACACTGAAGCTTTCTTT. Its translation: CASSEPNYRAWNTEAFF.

The chain employs TRBV5-1 and TRBJ1-2, with D maybe TRBD1 (6 bases). The CDR3 extends over 13 amino acids. Trimming cost V 0 bases and J 6 bases, with 9 bases left between them. Germline V gene lookup returns CDR1 SGHRS and CDR2 YFSETQ. This CDR3 reads CASSLDNRDGYTF. CDR3 nucleotides: TGCGCCAGCAGCTTGGATAACAGGGATGGCTACACCTTC.

The V and J genes are TRBV27 and TRBJ2-3, with D maybe TRBD2 (5 bases). V was trimmed by 5 bases and J by 0 bases, leaving 15 bases between them. CDR1 is MNHEY, CDR2 SMNVEV, per germline (reference sequence). CDR3 length: 16 residues. The CDR3 nucleotides are TGTGCCAGCAGTGGCCGGGGAACCGCTAGCACAGATACGCAGTATTTT. Its translation: CASSGRGTASTDTQYF.

V gene TRBV27 combines with J gene TRBJ2-1; 13 nucleotides match TRBD2. CDR3 length: 17 residues. CDR1 and CDR2 (germline): MNHEY, SMNVEV (reference sequence). J gave up 5 bases and V 5 bases, and 9 bases lay outside the gene matches. The CDR3 protein is CASSPGTSGVRNNEQFF. CDR3 nucleotides: TGTGCCAGCAGTCCCGGGACTAGCGGGGTTAGGAACAATGAGCAGTTCTTC.

This chain uses TRBV15 with TRBJ2-1; no firm D call. The germline V and J ends were trimmed by 1 base and 8 bases, with 6 bases remaining between them. The CDR3 totals 12 residues. Per the germline V gene, CDR1 is LNHNV and CDR2 is YYDKDF (reference sequence). CDR3 DNA sequence: TGTGCCACCAGCAGAGTTCGGGATGAGCAGTTCTTC. Its protein is CATSRVRDEQFF.

This chain links TRBV18 with TRBJ2-3; a possible D gene is TRBD2 (6 bases). With 1 base removed from V and 2 bases from J, the gap between germline ends came to 13 bases. CDR3 length equals 16 residues. The germline V gene has CDR1 KGHSH and CDR2 LQKENI. This CDR3 reads CASSPQGGDNTDTQYF. The CDR3 coding sequence is TGTGCCAGCTCACCACAGGGCGGGGATAACACAGATACGCAGTATTTT.

The genes are TRBV28 and TRBJ2-7, with D unclear. The CDR3 contains 12 residues. The germline gives CDR1 MDHEN, CDR2 SYDVKM. The germline V and J ends were trimmed by 5 bases and 5 bases, with 10 bases remaining between them. Here the CDR3 DNA reads TGTGCCAGCAGTGCCGGGTTGGACGAGCAGTACTTC. It encodes CASSAGLDEQYF.

The chain joins TRBV19 to TRBJ2-7, with D tentatively TRBD1 (5 bases). Germline-derived CDR1 and CDR2 are LNHDA and SQIVND (reference sequence). Trimming removed 2 bases at V and 3 bases at J, with 14 bases between. This CDR3 spans 15 amino acids. This CDR3 is CASSISGMELYEQYF. The CDR3, as DNA: TGTGCCAGTAGTATATCAGGGATGGAACTCTACGAGCAGTACTTC.

The CDR3, as DNA: TGTGCCAGCTTCGACGGCGGGAGCGGTGAAAAACTGTTTTTT. Protein sequence: CASFDGGSGEKLFF. The chain employs TRBV19 and TRBJ1-4; D call uncertain. Germline V CDR1 and CDR2: LNHDA, SQIVND (reference sequence). The CDR3 contains 14 residues. V was trimmed by 9 bases and J by 7 bases, leaving 18 bases between them.

The V call is TRBV6-5, the J call TRBJ1-1; no reliable D call. Per the germline V gene, CDR1 is MNHEY and CDR2 is SVGAGI. The CDR3 sequence is 13 residues long. Trimming stripped 6 bases from V and 4 bases from J, with 12 bases between. The CDR3 loop reads CASRTGLGTEAFF. Written as DNA, the CDR3 is TGTGCCAGCAGGACGGGTCTAGGCACTGAAGCTTTCTTT.

The genes are TRBV19 and TRBJ1-2, with a weak D call TRBD1 (5 bases). There are 17 residues in the CDR3. Germline values: CDR1 LNHDA, CDR2 SQIVND (reference sequence). The V gene lost 3 bases and the J gene lost 5 bases, with 22 bases spanning the gap. The CDR3 DNA sequence: TGTGCCAGTAGTATTCAGCTCCTTGGGCAGGGATCTTATGGCTACACCTTC. This codes for CASSIQLLGQGSYGYTF.

The rearrangement joins TRBV5-1 to TRBJ2-7, with TRBD2 as a possible D gene (6 bases). CDR3 length equals 14 residues. Germline values: CDR1 SGHRS, CDR2 YFSETQ. With 3 bases removed from V and 5 bases from J, the gap between germline ends came to 15 bases. CDR3 sequence (DNA): TGCGCCAGCAGCTCTGGAGGGACCTGGGACGAGCAGTACTTC. Translated: CASSSGGTWDEQYF.